This T cell receptor (beta chain) emerged from a study of shared clonotypes between healthy human individuals. Naive CD8 isolation took CD45RO-negative cells positively selected for CCR7 and excluded terminally differentiated effector memory CD45RA+ cells. At the deep level, the assay was run. Original data processing: ImmunoSEQ gave junction-only sequences without quality scores, so filtering differed. The repertoire was sequenced with immunoSEQ multiplex PCR; TCRdb's copy has only in-frame clones and lacks some. V and J calls plus clone size are reproduced from that table; the DNA served to infer D and trimming. This sample yields more than 2 million clones, of which about 95% are seen a single time; 0.85% to 1.2% belongs to the top ten. Sequencing was carried out using naive CD8+ T cells sorted from blood. This clonotype was obtained from a man between 18 and 29 years old in good health.

The CDR3 sequence: CASSITSGGARNEQFF. As DNA, the CDR3 is TGTGCCAGCAGCATAACTAGCGGGGGGGCCAGAAATGAGCAGTTCTTC. The J gene is TRBJ2-1, the V gene TRBV5-6; TRBD2 matches 13 bases. J gave up 7 bases and V 4 bases, and 8 bases lay outside the gene matches. CDR1 is SGHDT and CDR2 is YYEEEE in the germline V gene. The CDR3 is made up of 16 amino acids.